This T cell receptor (beta chain) was captured by sequencing in a study of shared clonotypes between healthy human individuals. CD45RO-negative cells were positively selected for CCR7, leaving out terminally differentiated effector memory CD45RA+ cells. Study-level findings and limits: Few donors restricted represented genetic and exposure-history diversity.

This table comes from immunoSEQ multiplex PCR, and its TCRdb copy is limited to in-frame clones, with some not included. The sample gives approximately 2,200,000 clones, about 92% of which show up once; over 1.5% is in the top ten. Trimming took 5 bases from V and 0 from J, leaving 13 bases between them. CDR3 length equals 15 residues. Germline V lookup: CDR1 SGHVS, CDR2 FNYEAQ. Remarks on this clone: What it binds is not known.

This clonotype originated in a man aged 18 to 29 in good health. Some clones in this sample may be carry-over from other donors' samples. The specimen sequenced was naive CD8+ T cells from PBMCs. This chain connects TRBV7-6 to TRBJ2-5; D is perhaps TRBD1 (6 bases). The CDR3 bases are TGTGCCAGCAGCGACGAACAGGGATACCAAGAGACCCAGTACTTC. Translation gives CASSDEQGYQETQYF.